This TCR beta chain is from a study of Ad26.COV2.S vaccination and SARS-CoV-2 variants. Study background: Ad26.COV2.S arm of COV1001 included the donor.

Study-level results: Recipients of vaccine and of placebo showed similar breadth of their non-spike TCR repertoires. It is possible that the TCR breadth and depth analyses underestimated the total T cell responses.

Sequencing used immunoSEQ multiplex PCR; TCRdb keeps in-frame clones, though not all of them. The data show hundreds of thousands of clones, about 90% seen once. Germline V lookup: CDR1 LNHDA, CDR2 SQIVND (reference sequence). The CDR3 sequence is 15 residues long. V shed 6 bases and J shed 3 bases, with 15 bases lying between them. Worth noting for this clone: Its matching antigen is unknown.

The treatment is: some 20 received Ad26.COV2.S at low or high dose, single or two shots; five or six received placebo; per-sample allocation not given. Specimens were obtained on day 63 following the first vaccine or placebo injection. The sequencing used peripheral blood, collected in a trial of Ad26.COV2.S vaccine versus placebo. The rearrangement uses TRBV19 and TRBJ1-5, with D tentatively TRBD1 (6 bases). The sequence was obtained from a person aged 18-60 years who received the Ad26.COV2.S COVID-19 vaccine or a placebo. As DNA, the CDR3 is TGTGCCAGTAGCGGGGTCGGGGGGCCCAATCAGCCCCAGCATTTT. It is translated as CASSGVGGPNQPQHF.